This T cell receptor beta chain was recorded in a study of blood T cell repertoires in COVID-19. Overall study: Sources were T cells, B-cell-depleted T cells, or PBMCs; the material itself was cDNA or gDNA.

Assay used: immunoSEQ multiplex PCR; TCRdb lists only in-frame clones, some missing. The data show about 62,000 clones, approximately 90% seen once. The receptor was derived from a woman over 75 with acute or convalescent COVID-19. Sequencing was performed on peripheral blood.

The CDR3 loop reads CASSADPTGATEQFF. CDR3 nucleotides: TGTGCCAGCAGCGCCGACCCGACAGGGGCAACTGAGCAGTTCTTC. V gene TRBV9 combines with J gene TRBJ2-1; 8 bases line up with TRBD1. The V segment lost 3 bases and the J segment 9 bases; nucleotides outside the gene matches: 11. From germline, CDR1 is SGDLS and CDR2 YYNGEE. The CDR3 is made up of 15 amino acids.